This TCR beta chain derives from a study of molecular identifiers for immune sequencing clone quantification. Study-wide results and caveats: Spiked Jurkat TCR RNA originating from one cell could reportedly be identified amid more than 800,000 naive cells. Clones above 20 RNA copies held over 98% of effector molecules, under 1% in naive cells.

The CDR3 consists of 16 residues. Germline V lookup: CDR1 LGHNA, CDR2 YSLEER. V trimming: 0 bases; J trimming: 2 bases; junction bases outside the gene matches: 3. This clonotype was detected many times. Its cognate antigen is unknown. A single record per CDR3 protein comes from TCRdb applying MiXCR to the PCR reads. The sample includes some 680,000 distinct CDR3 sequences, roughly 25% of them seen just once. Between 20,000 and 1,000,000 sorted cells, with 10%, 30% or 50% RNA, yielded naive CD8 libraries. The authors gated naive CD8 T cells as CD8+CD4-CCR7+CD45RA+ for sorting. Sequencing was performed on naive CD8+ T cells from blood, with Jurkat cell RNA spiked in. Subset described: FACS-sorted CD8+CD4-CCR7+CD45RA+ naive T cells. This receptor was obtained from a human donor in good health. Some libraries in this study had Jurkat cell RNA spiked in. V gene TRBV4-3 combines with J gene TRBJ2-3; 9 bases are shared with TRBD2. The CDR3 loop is CASSQEGLADTDTQYF. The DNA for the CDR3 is TGCGCCAGCAGCCAAGAGGGACTAGCTGACACAGATACGCAGTATTTT.